Below, 12 T cell receptor beta chains from the same sample are listed, as sequenced in a study of shared clonotypes between healthy human individuals. Sequencing used immunoSEQ multiplex PCR; TCRdb keeps in-frame clones, though not all of them. The table records roughly 320,000 clones, around nine tenths of them present only once. The sequenced sample consisted of memory CD8+ T cells sorted from blood. Subset in this sample: CD45RO+ cells pooled with CCR7-negative TemRA cells. The receptors were gathered from a man aged 18-30 years in good health.

CDR3 residues: CASSESGLDGETQYF. The CDR3 nucleotides are TGTGCCAGCAGTGAATCGGGCCTCGACGGGGAGACCCAGTACTTC. The chain is built from TRBV2 and TRBJ2-5; no definite D call. CDR3 size: 15 residues. Germline V gives CDR1 SNHLY, CDR2 FYNNEI. V was clipped by 2 bases and J by 5 bases, with 15 bases between them.

The J gene is TRBJ2-1, the V gene TRBV5-1; 15 bases match TRBD2. CDR3 length equals 18 residues. The J segment lost 4 bases and the V segment lost 4 bases, leaving 9 bases of the junction unmatched. Germline assignment: CDR1 SGHRS and CDR2 YFSETQ. CDR3 residues: CASSKGLAGGILYNEQFF. Written as DNA, the CDR3 is TGCGCCAGCAGCAAGGGACTAGCGGGAGGCATATTATACAATGAGCAGTTCTTC.

In DNA, the CDR3 is TGTGCCAGCACCATGGGGGGGGACGTGGTCACTGAAGCTTTCTTT. Encoded protein: CASTMGGDVVTEAFF. This rearrangement joins TRBV28 to TRBJ1-1; the D gene is possibly TRBD1 (5 bases). This CDR3 has 15 residues. Germline CDR1 MDHEN, CDR2 SYDVKM. The V gene lost 7 bases and the J gene lost 4 bases, with 19 bases spanning the gap.

This clone was detected once. The V and J genes are TRBV7-9 and TRBJ2-5; D remains unclear. CDR1 is SEHNR, CDR2 FQNEAQ, per germline (reference sequence). V gave up 2 bases and J gave up 1 base, with 8 bases separating them. CDR3 length equals 14 residues. The CDR3 DNA sequence: TGTGCCAGCAGCTTATCCTCAGTCCAAGAGACCCAGTACTTC. Amino acids: CASSLSSVQETQYF.

The chain uses TRBV4-1 and TRBJ2-7; D may be TRBD2 (5 bases). CDR1 is MGHRA and CDR2 is YSYEKL in the germline V gene. This CDR3 spans 15 amino acids. V lost 0 bases and J 7 bases, leaving 16 bases between the germline ends. In nucleotides, the CDR3 is TGCGCCAGCAGCCAAGACCCCTCGGGATTGAGGGAGCAGTACTTC. Protein: CASSQDPSGLREQYF.

This sequence joins TRBV25-1 and TRBJ2-2; D unclear. The CDR3 is made up of 13 amino acids. V lost 1 base and J lost 2, with 2 bases in between. CDR1 is MGHDK, CDR2 SYGVNS, per germline. The CDR3 protein is CASSEFNTGELFF. DNA of the CDR3: TGTGCCAGCAGTGAATTCAACACCGGGGAGCTGTTTTTT.

V is TRBV5-1 and J is TRBJ2-3; D is uncertain. Trimming cost V 0 bases and J 0 bases, with 8 bases left between them. This CDR3 is 15 amino acids long. CDR1 SGHRS and CDR2 YFSETQ come from the germline V gene. The CDR3 region is CASSLGGSSTDTQYF. The CDR3 DNA reads as TGCGCCAGCAGCTTGGGCGGCAGTAGCACAGATACGCAGTATTTT.

This chain connects TRBV6-5 to TRBJ2-7; 7 bases align to TRBD2. V was pared by 5 bases and J by 3 bases, with 10 bases of the junction left unmatched. This CDR3 contains 15 residues. Germline assignment: CDR1 MNHEY and CDR2 SVGAGI. The CDR3 loop is CASSGPYGTNYEQYF. CDR3 DNA: TGTGCCAGCAGTGGACCTTACGGGACTAACTACGAGCAGTACTTC.

Notes on this clone: Other nucleotide sequences in the sample specify the same CDR3. The gene calls are TRBV4-1 and TRBJ1-1; no clear D gene. This CDR3 has 15 amino acids. V gave up 0 bases and J gave up 0 bases, with 8 bases separating them. The germline gives CDR1 MGHRA, CDR2 YSYEKL. The CDR3 bases are TGCGCCAGCAGCCAAGAGGGCGGCTTGAACACTGAAGCTTTCTTT. Translated: CASSQEGGLNTEAFF.

This clone appeared a single time. The chain links TRBV6-6 to TRBJ2-7; D call uncertain. The CDR3 has 13 amino acids. The V end lost 2 bases, the J end lost 4 bases, and 9 bases lay between the germline ends. Germline CDR1 is MNHNY and CDR2 is SVGAGI (reference sequence). For the CDR3, the DNA is TGTGCCAGCAGTTACCCTTGGGATTACGAGCAGTACTTC. This encodes CASSYPWDYEQYF.

The sample holds one count of this clone. The CDR3 region has the DNA TGCGCCAGCAGTGAGGCTAGCGGGAGACAAGAGACCCAGTACTTC. Amino acid sequence: CASSEASGRQETQYF. This chain joins TRBV10-2 and TRBJ2-5, with 10 bases matching TRBD2. V gave up 2 bases and J gave up 2 bases; unmatched junction bases: 2. Looked up from germline, CDR1 is WSHSY and CDR2 is SAAADI. The CDR3 sequence is 15 residues long.

The sample holds a few counts of this clone. This sequence joins TRBV7-9 and TRBJ2-5; 13 bases are a match to TRBD2. The germline CDR1 and CDR2 sequences are SEHNR and FQNEAQ (reference sequence). CDR3 size: 18 residues. The V segment lost 5 bases and the J segment 1 base; nucleotides outside the gene matches: 10. In nucleotides, the CDR3 is TGTGCCAGCAGCGCCGGGACTAGCGGGATCCCCCTCCAAGAGACCCAGTACTTC. Protein sequence: CASSAGTSGIPLQETQYF.